Listed below are T cell receptor beta chains from one sample, sequenced in a study of blood T cells in healthy people across ages. TCRdb re-analysed the 5' RACE reads in MiXCR, keeping a single row per CDR3 protein. Of 1.5 million to 2 million distinct CDR3 sequences in the sample, approximately 30% were seen once. Source material: blood. These TCRs come from a woman under 40 in good health. The CDR3 runs from the conserved cysteine through the conserved F or W. A D gene is named only where the DNA matches it firmly.

v_call: TRBV5-6
d_call: TRBD1
j_call: TRBJ1-6
cdr3_aa: CASSLGGGQRNSPLHF

v_call: TRBV20-1
d_call: .
j_call: TRBJ2-3
cdr3_aa: CSASPLGGGGTQYF

v_call: TRBV5-5
d_call: .
j_call: TRBJ1-4
cdr3_aa: CASSPGAGEKLFF

v_call: TRBV7-6
d_call: .
j_call: TRBJ2-1
cdr3_aa: CASSTRAASAYNVQFF

v_call: TRBV30
d_call: TRBD1
j_call: TRBJ2-1
cdr3_aa: CAWSVLGTGLYRIHNEQFF

v_call: TRBV28
d_call: .
j_call: TRBJ1-5
cdr3_aa: CASNPLPGSNQPQHF

v_call: TRBV9
d_call: TRBD2
j_call: TRBJ2-5
cdr3_aa: CASSARPTSGGAETQYF

v_call: TRBV12-3/TRBV12-4
d_call: .
j_call: TRBJ1-3
cdr3_aa: CASSLGISGNTIYF

v_call: TRBV5-1
d_call: .
j_call: TRBJ1-2
cdr3_aa: CAGSLELPNYGYTF

v_call: TRBV2
d_call: .
j_call: TRBJ1-6
cdr3_aa: CASSDVQGINSPLHF

v_call: TRBV5-1
d_call: .
j_call: TRBJ2-3
cdr3_aa: CASSLASRQRDTQYF